These T cell receptor beta chains were read from a single sample in a study of early T cells in non-severe SARS-CoV-2 infection. TCRdb reanalysed the 5' RACE reads using MiXCR and keeps one entry per CDR3 protein. The data show tens of thousands of distinct CDR3 sequences, with over 9.5% seen just once and over 5% held by the top ten. Sequenced sample: whole blood. The receptors here all came from an adult who was a healthcare worker with PCR-confirmed SARS-CoV-2 infection or an uninfected control (not recorded which). Each CDR3 is given with its conserved first and last residue. The D gene is left open where the match is weak. Clone sizes are given selectively: once, few, many, or a class where the clone is expanded.

d_gene,j_gene,abundance,v_gene,CDR3nt,CDR3aa
TRBD1,TRBJ1-2,.,TRBV6-6,TGTGCCAGCAGTTACTCGCCGGGACAGGGGGTAGGCTACACCTTC,CASSYSPGQGVGYTF
TRBD1,TRBJ2-2,once,TRBV16,TGTGCCAGCAGCCAATCGAGACAGGGAACCGGGGAGCTGTTTTTT,CASSQSRQGTGELFF
.,TRBJ1-5,many,TRBV10-2,TGCGCCAGCAGAGCAGGGGATGGGGTCAATCAGCCCCAGCATTTT,CASRAGDGVNQPQHF
.,TRBJ2-3,few,TRBV18,TGTGCCAGCTCCCCCTCGGGGACGCAGTATTTT,CASSPSGTQYF
TRBD2,TRBJ2-7,.,TRBV4-1,TGCGCCAGCAGCCTGGGGACTAGCGGGACCTCCTACGAGCAGTACTTC,CASSLGTSGTSYEQYF
.,TRBJ2-1,few,TRBV20-1,TGCAGTGCTAACGACTTTCAAGCGGACACCTTTGAGCAGTTCTTC,CSANDFQADTFEQFF
.,TRBJ1-2,many,TRBV29-1,TGCAGCGTTGCGATTAGCTATGGCTACACCTTC,CSVAISYGYTF
.,TRBJ1-2,many,TRBV3-1,TGTGCCAGCAGCCACCGAACTATCGTTGCTGGCTACACCTTC,CASSHRTIVAGYTF
TRBD2,TRBJ2-7,few,TRBV20-1,TGCAGCGCCGACTCCCCGGGACTAGCGACGGGGGAGCAGTACTTC,CSADSPGLATGEQYF
TRBD2,TRBJ2-3,many,TRBV10-3,TGTGCCATCAGTTCGCTAGCGGGAGGGGGCACAGATACGCAGTATTTT,CAISSLAGGGTDTQYF
.,TRBJ2-7,.,TRBV2,TGTGCCAGCAGTGGTCTTGGGTACCTATCCTACGAGCAGTACTTC,CASSGLGYLSYEQYF
.,TRBJ1-1,many,TRBV12-5,TGTGCTAGTGGTCCATCGACTGACACTGAAGCTTTCTTT,CASGPSTDTEAFF
.,TRBJ2-3,once,TRBV6-5,TGTGCCAGCAGTTCGGTGCTGGAGGCAGATACGCAGTATTTT,CASSSVLEADTQYF
.,TRBJ2-7,many,TRBV6-2/TRBV6-3,TGTGCCAGCAGTTACAGGGACCTCTACGAGCAGTACTTC,CASSYRDLYEQYF
TRBD2,TRBJ2-7,few,TRBV4-2,TGTGCCAGCAGCCTCAACGTAGCGGGAGTTCACGAGCAGTACTTC,CASSLNVAGVHEQYF
TRBD2,TRBJ2-1,many,TRBV29-1,TGCAGCGGGAAGACTAGCGGGGCCTTTTATGAGCAGTTCTTC,CSGKTSGAFYEQFF
TRBD1,TRBJ2-7,.,TRBV7-9,TGTGCCAGCAGCTTAGAGTTCGGGACAGCCCCCTACGAGCAGTACTTC,CASSLEFGTAPYEQYF
.,TRBJ2-1,few,TRBV10-3,TGTGCCATCAGGGAGGTCGGGCCTAATAACAATGAGCAGTTCTTC,CAIREVGPNNNEQFF
.,TRBJ2-3,many,TRBV12-3/TRBV12-4,TGTGCCAGCATGAGGGGGACAGATACGCAGTATTTT,CASMRGTDTQYF
TRBD2,TRBJ2-1,many,TRBV4-2,TGTGCCAGCAGCCAAGTTATAGCGGGATCGTCCTACAATGAGCAGTTCTTC,CASSQVIAGSSYNEQFF
TRBD1,TRBJ2-3,.,TRBV6-2/TRBV6-3,TGTGCCAGCAGTTACTCCGGGACAGGGTTTCCAGATACGCAGTATTTT,CASSYSGTGFPDTQYF
TRBD2,TRBJ2-7,few,TRBV19,TGTGCCAGTAGTATAGCCACGGGACTAGCGGGAGGGCCCGCGTACGAGCAGTACTTC,CASSIATGLAGGPAYEQYF
TRBD2,TRBJ2-2,many,TRBV29-1,TGCAGCGCCTCACCGGGACTAGCGAACACCGGGGAGCTGTTTTTT,CSASPGLANTGELFF
TRBD2,TRBJ2-7,.,TRBV3-1,TGTGCCAGCAGCCAAGAGGGCGGGAGCTACGAGCAGTACTTC,CASSQEGGSYEQYF
TRBD2,TRBJ2-1,many,TRBV5-5,TGTGCCAGCAGCCCGAGGGCTAGCGGACTCTACAATGAGCAGTTCTTC,CASSPRASGLYNEQFF
TRBD2,TRBJ2-3,many,TRBV5-1,TGCGCCAGCAGCTTGGCCGCTAGCGGGAGATGGTCAGATACGCAGTATTTT,CASSLAASGRWSDTQYF
.,TRBJ2-2,few,TRBV7-8,TGTGCCAGCAGCCCCTATCCCATCAAGGGAGTATTACACGGGGAGCTGTTTTTT,CASSPYPIKGVLHGELFF
TRBD1,TRBJ1-1,many,TRBV5-1,TGCGCCAGCAGCCTAGAATGGACAGGGGAGCTCTCTGAAGCTTTCTTT,CASSLEWTGELSEAFF
.,TRBJ2-1,many,TRBV7-3,TGTGCCAGCAGCTTAACGTCTGACAGCTCCTACAATGAGCAGTTCTTC,CASSLTSDSSYNEQFF